The clone carrying this T cell receptor (beta chain) has ten or more counts. Antigen specificity is unknown. This specimen belongs to a study of spatial heterogeneity in lung cancer. Study at large: Detected beta-chain sequences consistently exceeded alpha-chain sequences. TCR and UMI combinations that were unique each appeared, on average, more than ten times in raw reads. Study-wide findings and caveats: It was found that expanded intratumoral alpha and beta TCR counts tracked tumor mutation counts.

TCRdb re-called the 5' RACE reads through MiXCR, storing one row per CDR3 protein. The profile shows around 100,000 distinct CDR3 sequences, about 4.4% of them singletons. Stated time point: sample taken at primary tumor resection. The CDR3 consists of 15 residues. Per germline, CDR1 SGHRS and CDR2 YFSETQ. The V and J ends lost 0 bases and 6 bases respectively, with 13 bases between them. The input for sequencing was lung tumor tissue, taken at surgery. The source is a male donor with early-stage non-small cell lung cancer. The rearrangement uses TRBV5-1 and TRBJ2-1; unclear D gene. The CDR3 coding sequence is TGCGCCAGCAGCTTGGGACCCGGTTCGGTCAATGAGCAGTTCTTC. This sequence encodes CASSLGPGSVNEQFF.